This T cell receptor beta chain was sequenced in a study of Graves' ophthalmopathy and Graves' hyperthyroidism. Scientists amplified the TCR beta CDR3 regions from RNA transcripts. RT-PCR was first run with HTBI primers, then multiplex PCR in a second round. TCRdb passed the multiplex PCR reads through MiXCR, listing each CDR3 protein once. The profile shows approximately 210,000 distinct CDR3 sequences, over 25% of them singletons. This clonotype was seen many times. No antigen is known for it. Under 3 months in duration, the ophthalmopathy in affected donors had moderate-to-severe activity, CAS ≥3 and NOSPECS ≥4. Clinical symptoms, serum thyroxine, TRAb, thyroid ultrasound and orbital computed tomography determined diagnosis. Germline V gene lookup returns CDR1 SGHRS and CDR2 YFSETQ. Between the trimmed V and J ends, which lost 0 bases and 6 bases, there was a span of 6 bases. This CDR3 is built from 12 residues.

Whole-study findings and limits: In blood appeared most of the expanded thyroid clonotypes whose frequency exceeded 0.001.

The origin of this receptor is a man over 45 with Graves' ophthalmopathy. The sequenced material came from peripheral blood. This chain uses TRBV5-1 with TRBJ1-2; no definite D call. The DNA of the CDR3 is TGCGCCAGCAGCTTGGAGGGTGATGGCTACACCTTC. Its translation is CASSLEGDGYTF.